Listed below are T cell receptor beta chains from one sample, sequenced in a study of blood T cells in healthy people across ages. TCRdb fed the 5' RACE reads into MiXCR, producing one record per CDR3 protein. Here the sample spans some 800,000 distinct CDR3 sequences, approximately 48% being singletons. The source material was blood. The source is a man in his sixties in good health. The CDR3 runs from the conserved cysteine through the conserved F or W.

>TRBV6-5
CASSRTVAYEQYF
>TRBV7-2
CASSLNSGPNEQFF
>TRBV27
CASSRPQESGNTIYF
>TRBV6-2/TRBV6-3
CASRTPDSHNEQFF
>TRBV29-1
CSVEEGGGVDTQYF
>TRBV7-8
CASSPQIGAYNEQFF
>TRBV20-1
CSARRPGEHNYGYTF
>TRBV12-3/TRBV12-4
CASSRMTGNSPLHF
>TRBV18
CASSETSFDEQFF
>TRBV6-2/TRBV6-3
CAGSRQGLPYEQYF
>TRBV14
CASSQEGLGTSPLHF
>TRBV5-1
CASSLNSFGDHLNEQYF
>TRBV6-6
CASSKDSTDTQYF
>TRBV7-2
CASSLQGALSYNEQFF
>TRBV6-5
CASSRMRGSETQYF
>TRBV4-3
CASSQGAGERDIQYF
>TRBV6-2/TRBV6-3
CASSRYNTASYEQYF
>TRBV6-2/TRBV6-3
CASRLQLNEQFF